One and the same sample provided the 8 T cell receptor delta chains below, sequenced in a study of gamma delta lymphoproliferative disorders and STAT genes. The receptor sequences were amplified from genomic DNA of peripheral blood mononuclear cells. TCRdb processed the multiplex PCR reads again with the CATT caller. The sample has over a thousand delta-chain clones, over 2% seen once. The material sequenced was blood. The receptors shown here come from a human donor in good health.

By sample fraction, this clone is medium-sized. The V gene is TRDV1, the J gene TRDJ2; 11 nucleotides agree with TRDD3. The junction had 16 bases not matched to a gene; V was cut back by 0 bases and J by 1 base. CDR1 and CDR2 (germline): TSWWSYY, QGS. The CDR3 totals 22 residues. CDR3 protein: CALGELRPDWGIRMFLTAQLFF. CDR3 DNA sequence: TGTGCTCTTGGGGAACTTCGACCCGACTGGGGGATAAGAATGTTTTTGACAGCACAACTCTTCTTT.

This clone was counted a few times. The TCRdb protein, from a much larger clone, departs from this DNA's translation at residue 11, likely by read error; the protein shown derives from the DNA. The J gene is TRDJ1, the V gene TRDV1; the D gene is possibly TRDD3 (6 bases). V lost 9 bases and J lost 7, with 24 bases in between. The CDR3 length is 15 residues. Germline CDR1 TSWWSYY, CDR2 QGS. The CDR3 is CALVQYWVPGAKLIF. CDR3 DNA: TGTGCTCTAGTACAGTACTGGGTCCCCGGGGCTAAACTCATCTTT.

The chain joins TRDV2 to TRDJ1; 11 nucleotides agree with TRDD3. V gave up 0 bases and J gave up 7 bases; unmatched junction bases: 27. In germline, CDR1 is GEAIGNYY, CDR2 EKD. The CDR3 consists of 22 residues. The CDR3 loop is CACDTSSLSAYWGIEDGGKLIF. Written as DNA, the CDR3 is TGTGCCTGTGACACCTCGAGCCTTTCGGCGTACTGGGGGATAGAGGACGGGGGTAAACTCATCTTT.

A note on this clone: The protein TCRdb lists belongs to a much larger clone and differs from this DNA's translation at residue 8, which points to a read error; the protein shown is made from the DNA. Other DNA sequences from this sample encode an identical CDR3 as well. CDR3 residues: CAFPGGLEDTTDKLIF. CDR3 bases: TGTGCCTTCCCAGGAGGCCTGGAGGATACAACCGATAAACTCATCTTT. The rearrangement links TRDV3 to TRDJ1; a possible D gene is TRDD3 (6 bases). V was shortened by 3 bases and J by 2 bases, with 22 bases between the two germline ends. Germline lookup yields CDR1 TVYSNPD and CDR2 GDNSRS (reference sequence). The CDR3 loop spans 16 amino acids.

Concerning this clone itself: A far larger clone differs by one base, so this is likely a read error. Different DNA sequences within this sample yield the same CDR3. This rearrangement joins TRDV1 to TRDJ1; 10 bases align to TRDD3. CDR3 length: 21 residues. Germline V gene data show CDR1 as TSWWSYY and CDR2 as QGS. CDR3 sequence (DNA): TGTGCCCTTGGGGGATACTCAGAGGGGCTCTCGTACTGGGCGTACACCGATAAACTCATCTTT. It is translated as CALGGYSEGLSYWAYTDKLIF.

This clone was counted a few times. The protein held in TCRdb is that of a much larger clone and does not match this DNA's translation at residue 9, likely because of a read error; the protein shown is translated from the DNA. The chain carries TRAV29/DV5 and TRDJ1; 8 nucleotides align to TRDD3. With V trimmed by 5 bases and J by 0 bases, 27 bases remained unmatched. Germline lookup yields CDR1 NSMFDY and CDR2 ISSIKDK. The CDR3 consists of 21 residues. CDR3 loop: CAAFQRPSDFHWGAHTDKLIF. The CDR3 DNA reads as TGTGCAGCTTTCCAAAGGCCTTCCGACTTTCACTGGGGGGCCCACACCGATAAACTCATCTTT. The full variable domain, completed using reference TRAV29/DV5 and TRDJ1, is DQQVKQNSPSLSVQEGRISILNCDYTNSMFDYFLWYKKYPAEGPTFLISISSIKDKNEDGRFTVFLNKSAKHLSLHIVPSQPGDSAVYFCAAFQRPSDFHWGAHTDKLIFGKGTRVTVEP.

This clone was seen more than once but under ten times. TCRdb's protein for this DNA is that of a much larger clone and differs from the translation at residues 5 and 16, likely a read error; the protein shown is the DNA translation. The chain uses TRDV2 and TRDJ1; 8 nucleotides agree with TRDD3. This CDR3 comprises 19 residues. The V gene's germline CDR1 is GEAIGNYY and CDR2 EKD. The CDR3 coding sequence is TGTGCCTGTGACGAAATTCCCTTGGGGGATCGAAAACCCACCGATCAACTCATCTTT. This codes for CACDEIPLGDRKPTDQLIF.

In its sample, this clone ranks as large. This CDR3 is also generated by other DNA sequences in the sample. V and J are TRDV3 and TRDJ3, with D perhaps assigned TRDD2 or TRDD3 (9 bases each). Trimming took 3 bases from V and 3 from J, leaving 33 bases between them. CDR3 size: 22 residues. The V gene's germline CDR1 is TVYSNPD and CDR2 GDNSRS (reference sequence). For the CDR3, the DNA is TGTGCCTTGGGCCCCTTCCTACGTAAGCGTATCTGGGGGATCTGGGACACCCGACAGATGTTTTTC. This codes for CALGPFLRKRIWGIWDTRQMFF. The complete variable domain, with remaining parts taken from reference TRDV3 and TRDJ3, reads CDKVTQSSPDQTVASGSEVVLLCTYDTVYSNPDLFWYRIRPDYSFQFVFYGDNSRSEGADFTQGRFSVKHILTQKAFHLVISPVRTEDSATYYCALGPFLRKRIWGIWDTRQMFFGTGIKLFVEP.